This T cell receptor beta chain appears in the sequencing data of a study of cytomegalovirus exposure and HLA in healthy donors. Study information: Of some 410 genotyped donors, roughly 81% grouped in the Caucasian-associated ancestry cluster.

From germline, CDR1 is MNHEY and CDR2 SMNVEV (reference sequence). Trimming cost V 9 bases and J 6 bases; bases outside gene matches: 8. CDR3 length: 14 residues. To note about this clone: Its antigen is not identified.

13 Jbeta primers and 60 Vbeta primers were used for the PCR. Measured with immunoSEQ multiplex PCR; TCRdb has only the in-frame clones, and not every one. The sample holds some 120,000 clones, about 68% seen once. General study results and limits: Most TCR beta V segments were productive about 87% or about 30% of the time in an earlier analysis. The study listed approximately 160 cytomegalovirus-associated TCR beta chains.

Sequencing was done on a sample of PBMCs. V is TRBV27 and J is TRBJ2-2; 9 positions match TRBD2. The clonotype originates from a man in his forties in good health and CMV-seropositive. CDR3 bases: TGTGCCAGTCGCGGGGGGGCCTCGGCCGGGGAGCTGTTTTTT. Its protein product is CASRGGASAGELFF.